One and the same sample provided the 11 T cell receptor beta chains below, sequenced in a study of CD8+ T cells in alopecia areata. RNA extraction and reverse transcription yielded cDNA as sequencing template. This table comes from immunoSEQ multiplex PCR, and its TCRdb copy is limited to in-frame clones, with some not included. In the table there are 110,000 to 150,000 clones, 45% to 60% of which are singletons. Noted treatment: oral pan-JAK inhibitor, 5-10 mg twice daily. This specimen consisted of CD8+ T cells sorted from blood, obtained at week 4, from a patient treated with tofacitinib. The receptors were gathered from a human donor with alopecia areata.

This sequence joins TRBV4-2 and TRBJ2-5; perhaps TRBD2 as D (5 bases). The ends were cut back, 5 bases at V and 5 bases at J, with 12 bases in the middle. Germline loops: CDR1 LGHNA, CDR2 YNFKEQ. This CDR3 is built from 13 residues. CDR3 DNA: TGTGCCAGCAGCTTCGGGGTTGGGGAGACCCAGTACTTC. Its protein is CASSFGVGETQYF.

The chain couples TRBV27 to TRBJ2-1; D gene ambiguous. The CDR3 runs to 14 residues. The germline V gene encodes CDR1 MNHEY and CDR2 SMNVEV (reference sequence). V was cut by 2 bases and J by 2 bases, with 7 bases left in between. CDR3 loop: CASSLLGPYNEQFF. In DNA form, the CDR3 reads TGTGCCAGCAGTTTACTAGGCCCCTACAATGAGCAGTTCTTC.

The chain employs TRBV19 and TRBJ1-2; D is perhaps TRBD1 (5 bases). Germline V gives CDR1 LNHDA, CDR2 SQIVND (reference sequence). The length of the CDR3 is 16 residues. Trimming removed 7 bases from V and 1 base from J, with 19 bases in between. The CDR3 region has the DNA TGTGCCAGTACCTTCCGGGACGGAGAGATTAACTATGGCTACACCTTC. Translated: CASTFRDGEINYGYTF.

DNA for the CDR3: TGTGCCACCACCGGAGGGGAAACCATATATTTT. Translating gives CATTGGETIYF. The chain links TRBV15 to TRBJ1-3, with a tentative D call TRBD1 (5 bases). CDR3 length: 11 amino acids. V lost 7 bases and J 10 bases, leaving 11 bases between the germline ends. CDR1 and CDR2 (germline): LNHNV, YYDKDF (reference sequence). Full variable domain (remainder filled in from reference TRBV15 and TRBJ1-3): DAMVIQNPRYQVTQFGKPVTLSCSQTLNHNVMYWYQQKSSQAPKLLFHYYDKDFNNEADTPDNFQSRRPNTSFCFLDIRSPGLGDTAMYLCATTGGETIYFGEGSWLTVV.

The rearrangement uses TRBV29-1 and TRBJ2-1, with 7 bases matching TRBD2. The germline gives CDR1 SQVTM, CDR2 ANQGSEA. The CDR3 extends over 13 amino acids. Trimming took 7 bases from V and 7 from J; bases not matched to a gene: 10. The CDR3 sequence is CSAGGTYFNEQFF. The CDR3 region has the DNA TGCAGCGCCGGGGGGACCTATTTTAATGAGCAGTTCTTC.

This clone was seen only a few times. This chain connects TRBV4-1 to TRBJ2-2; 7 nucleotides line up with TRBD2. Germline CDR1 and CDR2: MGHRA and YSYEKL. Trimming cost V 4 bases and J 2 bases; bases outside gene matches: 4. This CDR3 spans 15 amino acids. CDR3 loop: CASSRGLDNTGELFF. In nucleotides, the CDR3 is TGCGCCAGCAGCCGCGGACTAGACAACACCGGGGAGCTGTTTTTT.

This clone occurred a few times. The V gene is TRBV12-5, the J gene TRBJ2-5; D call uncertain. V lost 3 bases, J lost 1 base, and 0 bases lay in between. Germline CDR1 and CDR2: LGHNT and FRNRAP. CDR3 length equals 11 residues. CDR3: CASGFQETQYF. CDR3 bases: TGTGCTAGTGGTTTCCAAGAGACCCAGTACTTC.

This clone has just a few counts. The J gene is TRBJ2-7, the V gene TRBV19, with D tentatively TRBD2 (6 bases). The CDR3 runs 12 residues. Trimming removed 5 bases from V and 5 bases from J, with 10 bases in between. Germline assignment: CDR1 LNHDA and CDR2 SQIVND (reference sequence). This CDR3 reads CASSSEGHEQYF. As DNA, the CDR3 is TGTGCCAGTAGTTCGGAGGGACACGAGCAGTACTTC.

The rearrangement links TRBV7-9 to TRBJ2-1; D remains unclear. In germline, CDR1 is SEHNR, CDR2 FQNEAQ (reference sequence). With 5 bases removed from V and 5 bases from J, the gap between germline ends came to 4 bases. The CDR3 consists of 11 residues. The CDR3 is CASSPHNEQFF. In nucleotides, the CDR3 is TGTGCCAGCAGCCCCCACAATGAGCAGTTCTTC. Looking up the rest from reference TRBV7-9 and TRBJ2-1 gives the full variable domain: DTGVSQNPRHKITKRGQNVTFRCDPISEHNRLYWYRQTLGQGPEFLTYFQNEAQLEKSRLLSDRFSAERPKGSFSTLEIQRTEQGDSAMYLCASSPHNEQFFGPGTRLTVL.

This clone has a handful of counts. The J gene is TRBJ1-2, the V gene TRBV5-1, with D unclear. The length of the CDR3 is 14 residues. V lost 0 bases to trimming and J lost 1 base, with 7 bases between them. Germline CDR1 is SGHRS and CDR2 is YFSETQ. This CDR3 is CASSLGGFNYGYTF. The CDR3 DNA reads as TGCGCCAGCAGCTTGGGAGGTTTTAACTATGGCTACACCTTC.

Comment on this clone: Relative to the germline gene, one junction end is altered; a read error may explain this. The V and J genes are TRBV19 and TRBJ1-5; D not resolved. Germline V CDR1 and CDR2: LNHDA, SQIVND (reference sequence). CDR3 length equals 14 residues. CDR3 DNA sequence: TGTGCCAGTAGCTACCCCCCGCCCAATCGGCCCCAGCATTTT. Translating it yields CASSYPPPNRPQHF.